The entry below gives a single T cell receptor beta chain sequence along with its context. Trimming cost V 4 bases and J 5 bases, with 14 bases left between them. The CDR3 consists of 15 residues. Germline CDR1 is SGHNT and CDR2 is YENEEA. This entry comes from a study of cytomegalovirus exposure and HLA in healthy donors. Whole-study context: Both the 120 or so validation repertoires and the roughly 620 first-cohort repertoires used the same platform, as reported by a later analysis.

Here immunoSEQ multiplex PCR was the method, and the copy in TCRdb shows in-frame clones only, minus some. The data hold about 100,000 clones, with roughly 88% observed a single time. This TCR derives from a woman aged 18-29 years in good health and CMV-seronegative. The chain combines TRBV11-3 with TRBJ1-4; D gene ambiguous. Specimen: PBMCs. The CDR3 sequence: CASSSPGGSNEKLFF. The CDR3 DNA follows: TGTGCCAGCAGCTCCCCGGGAGGGAGCAATGAAAAACTGTTTTTT. The full variable domain, completed using reference TRBV11-3 and TRBJ1-4, is EAGVVQSPRYKIIEKKQPVAFWCNPISGHNTLYWYLQNLGQGPELLIRYENEEAVDDSQLPKDRFSAERLKGVDSTLKIQPAELGDSAVYLCASSSPGGSNEKLFFGSGTQLSVL.